This T cell receptor (beta chain) appears in the sequencing data of a study of blood T cell repertoires in COVID-19. Study details: Sites in the United States, Italy and Spain provided acute and convalescent COVID-19 samples. From T cells, B-cell-depleted T cells, or PBMCs came the material, which was cDNA or gDNA.

Study processing details: Reference gene primers were amplified, and this amplification served to estimate nucleated cell counts. Libraries were prepared by immunoSEQ multiplex PCR; TCRdb keeps only in-frame clonotypes and omits some of them. D and trimming come from the DNA, and the V and J calls and clone size come from that table. The sample contains roughly 250,000 clones, just under 85% of which appear only once. The receptor was derived from a woman of 80 years or more with acute or convalescent COVID-19. Sequenced sample: peripheral blood.

CDR3 protein: CASSYGGQNGYTF. DNA for the CDR3: TGTGCCAGTAGCTATGGGGGACAGAACGGCTACACCTTC. The V gene is TRBV19, the J gene TRBJ1-2, with 7 nucleotides matching TRBD1. Germline-derived CDR1 and CDR2 are LNHDA and SQIVND (reference sequence). CDR3 size: 13 residues. V was clipped by 6 bases and J by 8 bases; unmatched bases: 9.